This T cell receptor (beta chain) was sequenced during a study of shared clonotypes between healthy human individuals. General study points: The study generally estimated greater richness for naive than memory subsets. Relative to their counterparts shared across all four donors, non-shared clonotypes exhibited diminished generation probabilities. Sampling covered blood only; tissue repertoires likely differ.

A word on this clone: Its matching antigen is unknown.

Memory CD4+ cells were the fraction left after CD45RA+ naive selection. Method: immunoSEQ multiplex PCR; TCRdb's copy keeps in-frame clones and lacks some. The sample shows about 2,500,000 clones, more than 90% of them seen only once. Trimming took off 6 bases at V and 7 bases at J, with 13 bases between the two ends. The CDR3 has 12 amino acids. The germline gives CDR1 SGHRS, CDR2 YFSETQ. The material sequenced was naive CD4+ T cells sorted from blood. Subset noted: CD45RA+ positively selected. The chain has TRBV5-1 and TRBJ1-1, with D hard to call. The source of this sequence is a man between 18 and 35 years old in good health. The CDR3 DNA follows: TGCGCCAGCACCTATGCCGAGGGTGAAGCTTTCTTT. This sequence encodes CASTYAEGEAFF. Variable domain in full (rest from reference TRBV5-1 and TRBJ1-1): KAGVTQTPRYLIKTRGQQVTLSCSPISGHRSVSWYQQTPGQGLQFLFEYFSETQRNKGNFPGRFSGRQFSNSRSEMNVSTLELGDSALYLCASTYAEGEAFFGQGTRLTVV.